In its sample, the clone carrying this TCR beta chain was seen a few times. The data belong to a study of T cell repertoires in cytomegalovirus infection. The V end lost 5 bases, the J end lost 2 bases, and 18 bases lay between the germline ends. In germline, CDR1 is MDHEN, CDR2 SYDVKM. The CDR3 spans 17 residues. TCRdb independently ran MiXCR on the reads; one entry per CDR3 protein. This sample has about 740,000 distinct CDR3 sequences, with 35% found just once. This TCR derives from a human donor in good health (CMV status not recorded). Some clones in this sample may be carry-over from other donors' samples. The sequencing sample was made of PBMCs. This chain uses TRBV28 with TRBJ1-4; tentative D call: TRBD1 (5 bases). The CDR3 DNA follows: TGTGCCAGCAGTGTCGCCAGGGTGGGGACGACTAATGAAAAACTGTTTTTT. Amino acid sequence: CASSVARVGTTNEKLFF.